This T cell receptor beta chain came from a study of blood T cell repertoires in COVID-19. Across the whole study: The United States, Italy and Spain provided the acute and convalescent COVID-19 samples.

TCRdb's table, derived via immunoSEQ multiplex PCR, lists solely in-frame clones and lacks some. This table holds 120,000 or so clones, around nine tenths found once. Trimming took 0 bases from V and 1 from J, leaving 9 bases between them. The CDR3 sequence is 15 residues long. Germline lookup yields CDR1 MNHEY and CDR2 SMNVEV (reference sequence). The sequence derives from a woman older than 75 with acute or convalescent COVID-19. Specimen: peripheral blood. The rearrangement links TRBV27 to TRBJ1-1, with D unclear. The CDR3 is CASSLSPRRNTEAFF. CDR3 nucleotides: TGTGCCAGCAGTTTATCCCCTAGGCGGAACACTGAAGCTTTCTTT.